A selection of T cell receptor beta chains follows, all from one sample in a study of blood T cell repertoires in COVID-19. Using immunoSEQ multiplex PCR, the repertoire was profiled, and TCRdb retains in-frame clones only, with some absent. The sample comprises fewer than 250,000 clones, about 88% of which are singletons, and approximately 1.7% rests with the top ten. Input material: peripheral blood. Receptor source: a man aged 70-80 years with acute or convalescent COVID-19. CDR3s include the opening cysteine and the closing phenylalanine or tryptophan. Each record gives: J gene, clone size, D gene, V gene, CDR3 DNA, CDR3 protein. D genes are given only for firm matches. Clone sizes are given selectively: once, few, many, or a class where the clone is expanded.

>TRBJ1-2|.|.|TRBV3-1/TRBV3-2
TGTGCCAGCAGCCACTCCCGGGACTATGGCTACACCTTC
CASSHSRDYGYTF
>TRBJ2-7|.|TRBD2|TRBV3-1/TRBV3-2
TGTGCCAGCAGCCAAGCGGGAGGGAACGAGCAGTACTTC
CASSQAGGNEQYF
>TRBJ2-5|.|.|TRBV5-4
TGTGCCAGCAGCCCCCCGACAGGTCAAGAGACCCAGTACTTC
CASSPPTGQETQYF
>TRBJ2-1|.|TRBD2|TRBV24-1
TGTGCCACCAGTGATTCGGGACTAGCGGGAGCAAATGAGCAGTTCTTC
CATSDSGLAGANEQFF
>TRBJ1-6|.|TRBD1|TRBV3-1/TRBV3-2
TGTGCCAGCAGCTACGGACAGGAAAATTCACCCCTCCACTTT
CASSYGQENSPLHF
>TRBJ1-3|.|.|TRBV5-4
TGTGCCAGCAGCCTTACTCTGGGGGCGCGAGGTGGAAACACCATATATTTT
CASSLTLGARGGNTIYF
>TRBJ1-1|.|.|TRBV12-3/TRBV12-4
TGTGCCAGCAGCCGAGGGGGGAACACTGAAGCTTTCTTT
CASSRGGNTEAFF
>TRBJ2-3|.|TRBD2|TRBV4-3
TGCGCCAGCAGCCGGGGGGTTGGAGCGGGAGGGCCCACAGATACGCAGTATTTT
CASSRGVGAGGPTDTQYF
>TRBJ2-7|.|TRBD2|TRBV6-5
TGTGCCAGCAGTTACTCGGCTAGCGGAACCTACGAGCAGTACTTC
CASSYSASGTYEQYF
>TRBJ2-2|.|.|TRBV5-1
TGCGCCAGCAGCTTTAGGGGCATCACCGGGGAGCTGTTTTTT
CASSFRGITGELFF
>TRBJ1-1|.|TRBD1|TRBV7-3
TGTGCCAGCAGCTTATCACAGGGGGGAAGAGCTTTCTTT
CASSLSQGGRAFF
>TRBJ1-1|.|.|TRBV9
TGTGCCAGCAGCCACAGAGAAAGTAACACTGAAGCTTTCTTT
CASSHRESNTEAFF
>TRBJ1-6|.|.|TRBV12-3/TRBV12-4
TGTGCCAGCAGTTTATTGCGGGACTCACCCCTCCACTTT
CASSLLRDSPLHF
>TRBJ2-6|once|.|TRBV9
TGTGCCAGCAGCCTTCGGACAGCTGGGGCCAACGTCCTGACTTTC
CASSLRTAGANVLTF
>TRBJ2-7|.|TRBD2|TRBV19
TGTGCCAGTAGTGTAGCGGGAGGGCCTTACGAGCAGTACTTC
CASSVAGGPYEQYF
>TRBJ2-5|.|.|TRBV11-2
TGTGCCAGCAGCCTCAGGGCAGGGGGGTACCAAGAGACCCAGTACTTC
CASSLRAGGYQETQYF
>TRBJ1-3|once|.|TRBV19
TGTGCCTCAACGGTAGCGGGGAAGGACTCTGGAAACACCATATATTTT
CASTVAGKDSGNTIYF
>TRBJ2-7|.|TRBD1|TRBV4-1
TGCGCCAGCAGCCAAGAAGGGCAGGGGGCCGAGCAGTACTTC
CASSQEGQGAEQYF
>TRBJ1-2|.|TRBD1|TRBV5-5
TGTGCCAGCAGCTTGGGTCCCACAGGGGGCTATGGCTACACCTTC
CASSLGPTGGYGYTF
>TRBJ1-4|.|.|TRBV15
TGTGCCACCAGCTACCGGGGGATAGCAACTAATGAAAAACTGTTTTTT
CATSYRGIATNEKLFF
>TRBJ1-2|.|TRBD1|TRBV2
TGTGCCAGCAGCAGGGACAGGGGGATCAATGGCTACACCTTC
CASSRDRGINGYTF
>TRBJ1-4|.|.|TRBV5-1
TGCGCCAGCAGCTTGGAGAGGGGGAATGAAAAACTGTTTTTT
CASSLERGNEKLFF
>TRBJ2-2|few|.|TRBV14
TGTGCCAGCAGCCAAGTTCCAGCGTCGAGGACCGGGGAGCTGTTTTTT
CASSQVPASRTGELFF
>TRBJ2-5|.|TRBD1|TRBV10-3
TGTGCCATCTCTTCTCGGGCAGGGGGCGGGGAGACCCAGTACTTC
CAISSRAGGGETQYF
>TRBJ2-7|.|TRBD2|TRBV5-1
TGCGCCAGCAGCTTGGGACTAGCCCAAGGCTACGAGCAGTACTTC
CASSLGLAQGYEQYF
>TRBJ2-2|.|TRBD1|TRBV29-1
TGCAGCGTCTACCGCGGGACAGGGGGCACCGGGGAGCTGTTTTTT
CSVYRGTGGTGELFF
>TRBJ1-1|.|.|TRBV29-1
TGCAGCGCAACCTGGACAGAGAACACTGAAGCTTTCTTT
CSATWTENTEAFF
>TRBJ2-1|.|TRBD2|TRBV4-2
TGTGCCAGCAGCCAAATTAATTCTAGACTAGCGGGAGAAGAGCAGTTCTTC
CASSQINSRLAGEEQFF
>TRBJ1-4|.|.|TRBV19
TGTGCCAGTAGTATATTAACAGGAAGACCTAATGAAAAACTGTTTTTT
CASSILTGRPNEKLFF
>TRBJ1-1|.|.|TRBV7-3
TGTGCCAGCAGCCCTACCGGCAGCAGGGGAGACACTGAAGCTTTCTTT
CASSPTGSRGDTEAFF
>TRBJ1-5|.|.|TRBV20-1
TGCAGTGCTAGTTCGGGGGGTCGGGGGTATCAGCCCCAGCATTTT
CSASSGGRGYQPQHF
>TRBJ1-2|.|TRBD1|TRBV5-4
TGTGCCAGCAGCTTGGGACAGGGCGGCTATGGCTACACCTTC
CASSLGQGGYGYTF
>TRBJ2-2|.|TRBD1|TRBV2
TGTGCCAGCAGAGGACAGGCCCTAACCGGGGAGCTGTTTTTT
CASRGQALTGELFF
>TRBJ2-1|.|TRBD2|TRBV25-1
TGTGCCAGCAGTGAAGGAGGGACTAGCGGGATGGGTGAGCAGTTCTTC
CASSEGGTSGMGEQFF
>TRBJ2-5|.|.|TRBV5-1
TGCGCCAGCAGCTTTAACAGAGAGACCCAGTACTTC
CASSFNRETQYF
>TRBJ2-5|.|TRBD2|TRBV18
TGTGCCAGCTCACCAAAGGCTAGCGGGGCCCAAGAGACCCAGTACTTC
CASSPKASGAQETQYF
>TRBJ2-7|.|.|TRBV5-5
TGTGCCAGCAGCTTAGGGGCCGGGCAGTACTTC
CASSLGAGQYF
>TRBJ2-7|.|TRBD1|TRBV4-3
TGCGCCAGCAGCCAAGACTTGACAGGGAGCTACGAGCAGTACTTC
CASSQDLTGSYEQYF
>TRBJ2-7|once|TRBD2|TRBV6-5
TGTGCCAGCAAAACCGGGACTAGCTACGAGCAGTACTTC
CASKTGTSYEQYF
>TRBJ2-1|.|.|TRBV5-1
TGCGCCAGCAGCTTGGCAGGTTCCTACAATGAGCAGTTCTTC
CASSLAGSYNEQFF
>TRBJ2-6|.|TRBD1|TRBV7-3
TGTGCCAGCAGCTTATTCGGACAGGGCAGACGAACTGGGGCCAACGTCCTGACTTTC
CASSLFGQGRRTGANVLTF
>TRBJ1-2|.|TRBD1|TRBV6-1
TGTGCCAGCAGGGAGACAGGGGACTCCTATGGCTACACCTTC
CASRETGDSYGYTF
>TRBJ1-1|.|TRBD1|TRBV7-9
TGTGCCAGCACCGGCGGGACAGGGAACACTGAAGCTTTCTTT
CASTGGTGNTEAFF
>TRBJ1-3|.|.|TRBV28
TGTGCCAGCAGTTGGTACCGGGTTAGCCGCTCTGGAAACACCATATATTTT
CASSWYRVSRSGNTIYF
>TRBJ1-5|.|TRBD1|TRBV6-5
TGTGCCAGCAGGGACAGGAGCAATCAGCCCCAGCATTTT
CASRDRSNQPQHF
>TRBJ1-1|.|.|TRBV5-1
TGCGCCAGCAGCTTGGGCGGGGGGATGAACACTGAAGCTTTCTTT
CASSLGGGMNTEAFF
>TRBJ1-1|.|.|TRBV19
TGTGCCAGTAGTATAGAGGGAGAATTTGAAGCTTTCTTT
CASSIEGEFEAFF
>TRBJ2-7|.|TRBD2|TRBV11-1
TGTGCCAGCAGCTTAGCACCGGGGGGCTACGAGCAGTACTTC
CASSLAPGGYEQYF
>TRBJ2-2|.|.|TRBV18
TGTGCCAGCTCACCACCTGAGAGGACCGGGGAGCTGTTTTTT
CASSPPERTGELFF
>TRBJ1-1|.|.|TRBV7-9
TGTGCCAGCAGCGAGGGATCGAACACTGAAGCTTTCTTT
CASSEGSNTEAFF
>TRBJ1-5|once|TRBD1|TRBV28
TGTGCCAGCAGTCCAGTCAGGACAGGGGGAAATCAGCCCCAGCATTTT
CASSPVRTGGNQPQHF
>TRBJ2-3|once|.|TRBV7-9
TGTGCCAGCAGCTTAACTAGACAATATAGCACAGATACGCAGTATTTT
CASSLTRQYSTDTQYF
>TRBJ2-1|once|TRBD1|TRBV7-2
TGTGCCAGCAGCTCGTTTGGGACAGGGGTTGAGCAGTTCTTC
CASSSFGTGVEQFF
>TRBJ1-2|.|.|TRBV7-9
TGTGCCAGCAGCTTAGCGCTCGTCAACACTAACTATGGCTACACCTTC
CASSLALVNTNYGYTF
>TRBJ2-1|.|TRBD1|TRBV5-8
TGTGCCAGCAGCTCTACTTTGGGGACAGGGGAAGATGAGCAGTTCTTC
CASSSTLGTGEDEQFF
>TRBJ2-3|.|TRBD2|TRBV7-9
TGTGCCAGCAGCCGTGGGGTAGCGGGACTCACAGATACGCAGTATTTT
CASSRGVAGLTDTQYF